This entry lists 13 T cell receptor beta chains sequenced from one sample in a study of T cell responses to AZD1222 COVID-19 vaccine. Some clones are missing from TCRdb's copy, which holds only in-frame ones; the method was immunoSEQ multiplex PCR. The sample contains some 150,000 clones, approximately 85% of which appear only once. Material: peripheral blood, obtained on day 0 of AZD1222 vaccination. The origin of the receptors is an adult in good health.

This clone was detected only a few times. This chain uses TRBV11-2 with TRBJ2-3, with TRBD2 matching 7 bases. V shed 2 bases and J 2 bases; nucleotides not matched to a gene: 10. The germline V gene has CDR1 SGHAT and CDR2 FQNNGV. The CDR3 loop spans 17 amino acids. The CDR3 nucleotides read TGTGCCAGCAGCTTAAGCGCTAGCGGAACTAACACAGATACGCAGTATTTT. Translating gives CASSLSASGTNTDTQYF.

This clone showed up just once. V and J are TRBV30 and TRBJ2-1; a weak D match, TRBD2 (5 bases). Looked up from germline, CDR1 is GTSNPN and CDR2 is SVGIG (reference sequence). V lost 6 bases and J lost 6, with 6 bases in between. This CDR3 is 10 amino acids long. CDR3: CACGLNEQFF. The CDR3 region has the DNA TGTGCCTGCGGACTCAATGAGCAGTTCTTC.

The J gene is TRBJ2-2, the V gene TRBV30; D uncertain. Between the trimmed V and J ends, which lost 2 bases and 4 bases, there was a span of 11 bases. This CDR3 is built from 14 residues. Germline assignment: CDR1 GTSNPN and CDR2 SVGIG (reference sequence). CDR3 sequence: CAWSPPLVTGELFF. The CDR3 nucleotides read TGTGCCTGGAGTCCCCCCTTGGTCACCGGGGAGCTGTTTTTT.

This rearrangement joins TRBV12-3 or TRBV12-4 to TRBJ2-7; TRBD1 aligns across 7 bases. V trimming: 5 bases; J trimming: 12 bases; junction bases outside the gene matches: 7. The CDR3 extends over 11 amino acids. The CDR3 sequence: CASSNNRGSYF. For the CDR3, the DNA is TGTGCCAGCAGTAACAACAGGGGCTCGTACTTC.

This chain links TRBV3-1 (or the pseudogene TRBV3-2) with TRBJ2-4; D might be TRBD2 (5 bases). This CDR3 contains 18 residues. Germline-derived CDR1 and CDR2 are LGHDT and YNNKEL (reference sequence). V lost 0 bases and J lost 0, with 15 bases in between. The DNA of the CDR3 is TGTGCCAGCAGCCAAGAGGGGAGCCCAGTCTTAGCCAAAAACATTCAGTACTTC. Its protein product is CASSQEGSPVLAKNIQYF.

V is TRBV12-3 or TRBV12-4 and J is TRBJ2-5; weak D call: TRBD1 (6 bases). The CDR3 is 12 amino acids. V was cut by 8 bases and J by 2 bases, with 9 bases left in between. The CDR3 is CASGQLQETQYF. The DNA of the CDR3 is TGTGCCAGCGGACAGTTGCAAGAGACCCAGTACTTC.

The rearrangement links TRBV9 to TRBJ2-2; a possible D gene is TRBD2 (5 bases). Germline V gives CDR1 SGDLS, CDR2 YYNGEE. Between the trimmed V and J ends, which lost 0 bases and 7 bases, there was a span of 10 bases. The CDR3 covers 14 residues. The CDR3 coding sequence is TGTGCCAGCAGCGTAGGGACCCGGGGCGGGGAGCTGTTTTTT. It translates to CASSVGTRGGELFF.

Of note for this clone: Other nucleotide sequences from this sample produce the same CDR3. The genes are TRBV5-1 and TRBJ1-4; D unclear. The CDR3 loop spans 14 amino acids. Germline CDR1 and CDR2: SGHRS and YFSETQ. The V end lost 0 bases, the J end lost 0 bases, and 3 bases lay between the germline ends. The CDR3 here is CASSLAATNEKLFF. As DNA, the CDR3 is TGCGCCAGCAGCTTGGCGGCAACTAATGAAAAACTGTTTTTT.

The chain couples TRBV2 to TRBJ1-4; 9 bases are a match to TRBD1. Germline CDR1 reads SNHLY; CDR2 reads FYNNEI. CDR3 length equals 13 residues. The CDR3 is CAGAGTGHEKLFF. CDR3 bases: TGTGCAGGGGCGGGGACAGGGCATGAAAAACTGTTTTTT.

The chain has TRBV12-3 or TRBV12-4 and TRBJ1-5, with 10 bases lining up with TRBD1. The CDR3 has 13 residues. The V segment lost 5 bases and the J segment 7 bases; nucleotides outside the gene matches: 2. The CDR3 is CASSPGQGQPQHF. CDR3 coding DNA: TGTGCCAGCAGTCCGGGACAGGGGCAGCCCCAGCATTTT.

This chain joins TRBV28 and TRBJ2-5; 9 bases align to TRBD1. V shed 5 bases, J shed 4 bases, and the junction held 8 bases outside the gene matches. The CDR3 sequence is 15 residues long. Looked up from germline, CDR1 is MDHEN and CDR2 is SYDVKM. The CDR3 loop reads CASSRMGQGGETQYF. In nucleotides, the CDR3 is TGTGCCAGCAGTAGGATGGGACAGGGAGGAGAGACCCAGTACTTC.

This chain links TRBV2 with TRBJ1-6, with a possible D match to TRBD1 (6 bases). This CDR3 region has 14 residues. Germline loops: CDR1 SNHLY, CDR2 FYNNEI. Trimming left V 5 bases short and J 7 bases short, with 12 bases between. The chain's CDR3 is CASSSQGTNSPLHF. CDR3 DNA: TGTGCCAGCAGTTCCCAGGGGACCAATTCACCCCTCCACTTT.

The gene calls are TRBV6-5 and TRBJ2-5, with D possibly matching TRBD1 (6 bases). Looked up from germline, CDR1 is MNHEY and CDR2 is SVGAGI. The CDR3 sequence is 13 residues long. V lost 4 bases, J lost 9 bases, and 15 bases lay in between. The CDR3 DNA is TGTGCCAGCAGTTTACAGGGATTTCTGGCCCAGTACTTC. It yields the protein CASSLQGFLAQYF.